The rows below give T cell receptor beta chains drawn from one sample of a study of T cells expressing NK-cell markers. TCRdb reanalyzed the 5' RACE reads and collapses them to one entry per CDR3 protein, without DNA. The sample table sets out roughly 430,000 distinct CDR3 sequences. Sequencing was performed on blood T cells: a sorted CD56 or NKG2C T cell subset, CD4+ or CD8+ T cells, or bulk PBMC T cells (not recorded which). These receptors came from a woman between 18 and 70 years old in good health. Both conserved end residues are part of each CDR3.

J | V | CDR3
TRBJ1-1 | TRBV9 | CASSVDQAANTEAFF
TRBJ2-2 | TRBV29-1 | CSVEGSGELFF
TRBJ2-3 | TRBV5-1 | CASTPWGGLADTQYF
TRBJ1-1 | TRBV7-9 | CASSYDIGGENTEAFF
TRBJ1-1 | TRBV12-3/TRBV12-4 | CASRQGFDTEAFF
TRBJ2-1 | TRBV20-1 | CSARDLTSGKYNEQFF
TRBJ2-1 | TRBV25-1 | CASSEGGRGLYNEQFF
TRBJ1-6 | TRBV12-3/TRBV12-4 | CASRTGTAKYNSPLHF
TRBJ2-3 | TRBV6-1 | CASSNRGGGSDTQYF
TRBJ2-3 | TRBV11-2 | CASSLGPSPPADTQYF
TRBJ2-7 | TRBV28 | CASRAGGLDYEQYF
TRBJ1-4 | TRBV18 | CASSSGRERRATNEKLFF
TRBJ2-3 | TRBV6-2/TRBV6-3 | CAIAIGPEADTQYF
TRBJ2-1 | TRBV6-2/TRBV6-3 | CASSPPGQGVYEQFF
TRBJ1-1 | TRBV20-1 | CSAAGTPMNTEAFF
TRBJ1-2 | TRBV12-3/TRBV12-4 | CASSLGMKSRNYGYTF
TRBJ2-2 | TRBV12-3/TRBV12-4 | CASPQGILTGELFF
TRBJ2-1 | TRBV11-2 | CASSLVLAGDEQFF
TRBJ2-1 | TRBV7-2 | CASSLAVWDRGGFF
TRBJ2-3 | TRBV20-1 | CSAPLLGGRADTQYF
TRBJ2-2 | TRBV27 | CASNSPLRGGELFF
TRBJ2-1 | TRBV5-1 | CASSGGGSSYNEQFF
TRBJ2-3 | TRBV29-1 | CSARPAGDTQYF
TRBJ2-1 | TRBV5-6 | CASSLPTGSDEQFF
TRBJ2-2 | TRBV6-4 | CASSPEGPPNTGELFF
TRBJ2-1 | TRBV9 | CASSVGVGRSSYNEQFF
TRBJ2-2 | TRBV21-1 | CASSLLGTGLRFRELFF
TRBJ2-7 | TRBV20-1 | CSARVAGGIYEQYF
TRBJ1-2 | TRBV29-1 | CSVETGGGYTF
TRBJ2-3 | TRBV6-2/TRBV6-3 | CASSYSRDRGDTQYF
TRBJ1-3 | TRBV4-3 | CASSQGSTSGNTIYF
TRBJ1-1 | TRBV12-3/TRBV12-4 | CASSSGTVTEAFF
TRBJ2-2 | TRBV6-5 | CASSYWSTGELFF
TRBJ2-2 | TRBV12-3/TRBV12-4 | CASSPDSVTGELFF
TRBJ2-4 | TRBV30 | CAWTGANIQYF
TRBJ1-4 | TRBV19 | CASSSDRTFEKLFF
TRBJ2-1 | TRBV3-1 | CASSQVSQGRTWQFF
TRBJ2-2 | TRBV28 | CASSLNGRAPGELFF
TRBJ2-5 | TRBV5-5 | CASSLGGGVIETQYF
TRBJ2-3 | TRBV10-3 | CATRPLVSGSTDTQYF
TRBJ2-7 | TRBV11-2 | CASSLGLKRLAAIYEQYF
TRBJ2-7 | TRBV20-1 | CSAEVDPGGLNEQYF
TRBJ2-3 | TRBV6-2/TRBV6-3 | CASSYPFSLAGGLSTDTQYF
TRBJ2-5 | TRBV6-5 | CASSTRKTQYF
TRBJ2-1 | TRBV12-3/TRBV12-4 | CASSFKTSVNEQFF
TRBJ1-3 | TRBV20-1 | CSASFRDSPSGNTIYF
TRBJ2-2 | TRBV6-1 | CASRQWVNTGELFF
TRBJ2-3 | TRBV12-5 | CGEDRTDTQYF
TRBJ1-3 | TRBV6-1 | CASTRATPGNTIYF
TRBJ2-7 | TRBV29-1 | CSVDGGNEQYF